Below, 17 T cell receptor beta chains from the same sample are listed, as sequenced in a study of T cell repertoires in cytomegalovirus infection. These receptors' targets are unknown. TCRdb independently ran MiXCR on the reads; one entry per CDR3 protein. The table lists fewer than 850,000 distinct CDR3 sequences, almost 30% of them singletons. The specimen comprised cultured CD8+ T cells from PBMCs, sampled from culture after CMV antigen stimulation. The receptors were sampled from a human donor in good health (CMV status not recorded). Some clones in this sample may be carry-over from other donors' samples.

This clonotype appeared many times. One junction end disagrees with the germline gene, perhaps due to a read error. The chain links TRBV12-3 or TRBV12-4 to TRBJ1-3; D not certain. The CDR3 has 11 amino acids. The CDR3: CASSSGRFWDF. The CDR3 bases are TGTGCCAGCAGCTCTGGACGGTTCTGGGATTTT.

This chain links TRBV5-5 with TRBJ2-1; a possible D gene is TRBD2 (6 bases). Germline V CDR1 and CDR2: SGHKS, YYEKEE (reference sequence). CDR3 length: 15 residues. Trimming stripped 4 bases from V and 8 bases from J, with 19 bases between. Here the CDR3 DNA reads TGTGCCAGCAGCCCCCGGGACGGCGGCGGGGATGAGCAGTTCTTC. It translates to CASSPRDGGGDEQFF.

The sample holds a few counts of this clonotype. This chain links TRBV11-2 with TRBJ1-1; 8 bases line up with TRBD1. The CDR3 length is 14 residues. V lost 8 bases to trimming and J lost 3 bases; unmatched junction nucleotides: 8. The germline gives CDR1 SGHAT, CDR2 FQNNGV. CDR3 coding DNA: TGTGCCAGCTATTCAGGGGGCGCGGACACTGAAGCTTTCTTT. Protein sequence: CASYSGGADTEAFF.

The chain carries TRBV5-1 and TRBJ2-7; D not certain. V lost 4 bases to trimming and J lost 7 bases, with 18 bases between them. The germline gives CDR1 SGHRS, CDR2 YFSETQ. The CDR3 has 14 residues. CDR3 protein: CASSEELPWGEQYF. The CDR3 nucleotides are TGCGCCAGCAGCGAAGAGCTTCCTTGGGGAGAGCAGTACTTC.

The chain combines TRBV2 with TRBJ1-2; 9 bases line up with TRBD1. V shed 5 bases and J 6 bases; nucleotides not matched to a gene: 4. This CDR3 has 13 residues. CDR1 is SNHLY and CDR2 is FYNNEI in the germline V gene. CDR3 residues: CASSWTGADGYTF. As DNA, the CDR3 is TGTGCCAGCAGTTGGACAGGGGCGGATGGCTACACCTTC. Drawing the rest from reference TRBV2 and TRBJ1-2, the complete variable domain is EPEVTQTPSHQVTQMGQEVILRCVPISNHLYFYWYRQILGQKVEFLVSFYNNEISEKSEIFDDQFSVERPDGSNFTLKIRSTKLEDSAMYFCASSWTGADGYTFGSGTRLTVV.

The chain employs TRBV27 and TRBJ1-2; tentatively, D is TRBD1 (6 bases). Germline V gene data show CDR1 as MNHEY and CDR2 as SMNVEV (reference sequence). This CDR3 contains 15 residues. V lost 0 bases, J lost 4 bases, and 12 bases lay in between. The CDR3 sequence: CASSLSRGGGYGYTF. In DNA, the CDR3 is TGTGCCAGCAGTTTATCGAGGGGGGGCGGCTATGGCTACACCTTC.

This clonotype was counted a few times. The chain uses TRBV7-2 and TRBJ2-7, with D possibly TRBD2 on 7 matching bases. CDR1 and CDR2 (germline): SGHTA, FQGNSA. This CDR3 is 15 amino acids long. The germline V and J ends were trimmed by 1 base and 0 bases, with 10 bases remaining between them. The CDR3 nucleotides read TGTGCCAGCAGCTTAGTAGGGGGGGCCTCCTACGAGCAGTACGTC. Its protein is CASSLVGGASYEQYV.

This sequence joins TRBV27 and TRBJ2-2; D remains ambiguous. The length of the CDR3 is 17 residues. Germline assignment: CDR1 MNHEY and CDR2 SMNVEV (reference sequence). The ends were cut back, 4 bases at V and 0 bases at J, with 15 bases in the middle. In DNA, the CDR3 is TGTGCCAGCAGTTGGTCATCTAGTAACGCGAACACCGGGGAGCTGTTTTTT. It codes for CASSWSSSNANTGELFF.

Comments on this clonotype: At one end the junction does not follow the germline gene, possibly because of a read error. The chain recombines TRBV12-3 or TRBV12-4 with TRBJ2-2; maybe TRBD2 (7 bases). CDR3 length: 15 amino acids. CDR3 coding DNA: TGTGCCAGCACCTTGGGGGGGCTAAACACCGAGGAGCTGTTTTTT. This translates into CASTLGGLNTEELFF.

This chain joins TRBV27 and TRBJ2-1; no firm D call. Per germline, CDR1 MNHEY and CDR2 SMNVEV (reference sequence). V was clipped by 5 bases and J by 4 bases, with 12 bases between them. The CDR3 has 14 amino acids. The chain's CDR3 is CASSTAASYNEQFF. The CDR3 region has the DNA TGTGCCAGCAGTACGGCAGCGTCGTACAATGAGCAGTTCTTC.

V and J are TRBV6-2 or TRBV6-3 and TRBJ2-3, with D uncertain. Trimming left V 3 bases short and J 2 bases short, with 6 bases between. Looked up from germline, CDR1 is MNHEY and CDR2 is SVGEGT. The CDR3 contains 13 residues. CDR3 nucleotide sequence: TGTGCCAGCAGTTATTACTACACAGATACGCAGTATTTT. Translation gives CASSYYYTDTQYF.

This clonotype was counted only a few times. The V gene is TRBV9, the J gene TRBJ1-2, with 12 bases identical to TRBD1. With V trimmed by 5 bases and J by 8 bases, 13 bases remained unmatched. CDR3 length: 16 amino acids. Germline V CDR1 and CDR2: SGDLS, YYNGEE. The CDR3 protein is CASRGSTGTGGYGYTF. DNA for the CDR3: TGTGCCAGCAGAGGATCGACCGGGACAGGGGGCTACGGCTACACCTTC.

On this clonotype itself: This may be a read error: a much more frequent sequence differs by one nucleotide. The V and J genes are TRBV7-4 and TRBJ2-5, with D possibly TRBD1 on 5 matching bases. Trimming left V 7 bases short and J 0 bases short, with 12 bases between. Germline V gene lookup returns CDR1 SGHVT and CDR2 SQSDAQ. The CDR3 runs to 14 residues. For the CDR3, the DNA is TGTGCCAGCAACTCCTCAGGGAACCAAGAGACCCAGTACTTC. Protein sequence: CASNSSGNQETQYF.

The CDR3 is CATSDPGQGTEAFF. CDR3 in DNA: TGTGCCACCAGTGATCCAGGACAGGGGACAGAAGCTTTCTTT. J is TRBJ1-1 and V is TRBV24-1, with 9 bases fitting TRBD1. Germline lookup yields CDR1 KGHDR and CDR2 SFDVKD. V trimming: 3 bases; J trimming: 8 bases; junction bases outside the gene matches: 6. CDR3 length equals 14 residues.

This clonotype was counted only a few times. The gene calls are TRBV4-1 and TRBJ2-1, with 10 bases lining up with TRBD2. The germline V gene has CDR1 MGHRA and CDR2 YSYEKL. This CDR3 has 15 residues. Trimming took 2 bases from V and 8 from J; bases not matched to a gene: 6. CDR3 protein: CASSQSSGGADEQFF. In DNA form, the CDR3 reads TGCGCCAGCAGCCAATCAAGCGGGGGGGCCGATGAGCAGTTCTTC.

The rearrangement links TRBV10-3 to TRBJ1-5; D remains ambiguous. This CDR3 has 12 amino acids. The V gene lost 5 bases and the J gene lost 4 bases, with 6 bases spanning the gap. Germline V CDR1 and CDR2: ENHRY, SYGVKD. CDR3 residues: CAISSTNQPQHF. The CDR3 nucleotides are TGTGCCATCAGTTCCACTAATCAGCCCCAGCATTTT.

This clonotype was detected only a few times. Here the CDR3 reads CASRGTESSTDTQYF. For the CDR3, the DNA is TGTGCCAGCAGGGGGACAGAGTCTAGCACAGATACGCAGTATTTT. The rearrangement links TRBV9 to TRBJ2-3; 7 nucleotides match TRBD1. Germline values: CDR1 SGDLS, CDR2 YYNGEE. This CDR3 has 15 residues. V lost 5 bases and J lost 0; bases outside the gene matches: 6. Full variable domain (remainder filled in from reference TRBV9 and TRBJ2-3): DSGVTQTPKHLITATGQRVTLRCSPRSGDLSVYWYQQSLDQGLQFLIQYYNGEERAKGNILERFSAQQFPDLHSELNLSSLELGDSALYFCASRGTESSTDTQYFGPGTRLTVL.